This TCR beta chain is from a study of T cells in narcolepsy. Whole-study context: Patients with NT1 or NT2 and healthy control donors were enrolled. Study outcomes and limitations: Comparing one patient's CSF and blood CD4+ clonotypes highlighted HCRT- and TRIB2-specific autoreactive clonotypes. Autoreactive clone sequences were missing from some blood memory CD4+ repertoires.

Assay: immunoSEQ multiplex PCR; the TCRdb copy retains only in-frame clones and omits some. The sample contains 25,000 to 35,000 clones, roughly 80% of which appear only once. With regard to this clone: Its antigen is undetermined.

The CDR3 is 12 residues long. Germline CDR1 is SQVTM and CDR2 is ANQGSEA. Trimming removed 3 bases from V and 6 bases from J; junction bases left unmatched: 3. The specimen was memory (CD45RA-) CD4+ T cells from blood. The source is a human donor in good health. V usage is TRBV29-1 and J usage is TRBJ1-2; 8 bases align to TRBD1. The CDR3 nucleotides are TGCAGCGTTGACCAGGGGGCTAATGGCTACACCTTC. Translated: CSVDQGANGYTF.